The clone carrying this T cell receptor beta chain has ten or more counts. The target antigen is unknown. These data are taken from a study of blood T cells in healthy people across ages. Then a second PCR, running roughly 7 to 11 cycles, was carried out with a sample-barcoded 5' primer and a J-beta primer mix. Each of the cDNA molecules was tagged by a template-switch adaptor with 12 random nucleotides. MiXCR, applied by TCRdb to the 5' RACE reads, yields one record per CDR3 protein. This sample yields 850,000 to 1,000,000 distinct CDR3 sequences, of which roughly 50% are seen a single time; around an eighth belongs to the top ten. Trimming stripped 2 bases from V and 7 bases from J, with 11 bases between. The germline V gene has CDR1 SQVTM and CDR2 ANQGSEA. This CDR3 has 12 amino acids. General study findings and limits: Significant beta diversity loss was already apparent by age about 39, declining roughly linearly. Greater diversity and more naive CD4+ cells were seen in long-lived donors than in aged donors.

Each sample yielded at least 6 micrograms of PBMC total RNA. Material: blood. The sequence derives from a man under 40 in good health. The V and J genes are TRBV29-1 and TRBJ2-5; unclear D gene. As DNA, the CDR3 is TGCAGCGTTGAACTTCAATCCGGGACCCAGTACTTC. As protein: CSVELQSGTQYF.